This T cell receptor beta chain was identified in a study of cytomegalovirus exposure and HLA in healthy donors. V was clipped by 3 bases and J by 5 bases; unmatched bases: 8. This CDR3 is built from 16 residues. Germline loops: CDR1 KGHSH, CDR2 LQKENI. Study results and limitations: A list of around 150 TCR beta chains associated with cytomegalovirus was given.

Comments on this clone: Its antigen is as yet unknown.

Sequencing used immunoSEQ multiplex PCR; TCRdb keeps in-frame clones, though not all of them. The sample gives 40,000 to 55,000 clones, approximately 88% of which show up once; about 6.7% is in the top ten. Sequenced input: PBMCs. The clonotype comes from a woman younger than 45 in good health and CMV-seronegative. The chain recombines TRBV18 with TRBJ2-7; the match to TRBD1 covers 12 bases. The CDR3 spells CASSPPTGTGGHEQYF. CDR3 bases: TGTGCCAGCTCACCCCCGACCGGGACAGGGGGCCACGAGCAGTACTTC.